The present TCR beta chain was sequenced within a study of beta chain features in type 1 diabetes. A CD45RO/CCR7/CD25/CD127/CD95/CD27 panel sorted naive, central memory, regulatory and stem cell-like memory CD4+ cells. The investigators reverse transcribed all of the isolated RNA, so they sequenced expressed TCRB transcripts. This table comes from immunoSEQ multiplex PCR, and its TCRdb copy is limited to in-frame clones, with some not included. The sample has roughly 610,000 clones; 15% to 19% are singletons. CDR3 size: 15 residues. V dropped 6 bases and J dropped 4; count of bases not matched to a gene: 6. CDR1 is KGHSH, CDR2 LQKENI, per germline. This clone turned up a few times.

Source material: naive CD4+ T cells from blood. The source of this sequence is a man younger than 35 in good health. The rearrangement uses TRBV18 and TRBJ2-3, with 11 bases identical to TRBD2. In nucleotides, the CDR3 is TGTGCCAGCTCCCCGGCTAGCGGGGGGCCAGATACGCAGTATTTT. This gives the protein CASSPASGGPDTQYF.